One and the same sample provided the 10 T cell receptor beta chains below, sequenced in a study of blood T cell repertoires in COVID-19. TCRdb's table, derived via immunoSEQ multiplex PCR, lists solely in-frame clones and lacks some. The sample holds 65,000 to 90,000 clones; 60% to 80% are singletons and the top ten take roughly 15%. Sequencing was carried out using peripheral blood. These receptors all come from a man aged 65 to 85 with active or convalescent COVID-19.

The chain carries TRBV27 and TRBJ1-1; TRBD1 is a possible D gene (6 bases). Trimming removed 4 bases at V and 11 bases at J, with 23 bases between. The CDR3 has 15 residues. Germline values: CDR1 MNHEY, CDR2 SMNVEV (reference sequence). CDR3 loop: CASSSTSGQRGKAFF. CDR3 nucleotide sequence: TGTGCCAGCAGTTCCACCTCCGGACAGCGCGGTAAGGCTTTCTTT.

The chain employs TRBV7-2 and TRBJ1-2; TRBD1 aligns across 7 bases. The CDR3 loop spans 13 amino acids. V lost 5 bases to trimming and J lost 3 bases; unmatched junction nucleotides: 3. Germline V gene data show CDR1 as SGHTA and CDR2 as FQGNSA. CDR3 sequence (DNA): TGTGCCAGCAGCGAGGGACAGCACTATGGCTACACCTTC. Residues: CASSEGQHYGYTF.

This clone was detected many times. The chain combines TRBV4-2 with TRBJ1-2; D is perhaps TRBD1 (5 bases). Trimming removed 0 bases from V and 4 bases from J, with 15 bases in between. There are 16 residues in the CDR3. Germline-derived CDR1 and CDR2 are LGHNA and YNFKEQ. The CDR3 nucleotides are TGTGCCAGCAGCCAAGATCGTATCAGACAGTCCTATGGCTACACCTTC. This gives the protein CASSQDRIRQSYGYTF.

As concerns this clone: The sample contains more than one DNA sequence encoding this CDR3. The chain links TRBV12-3 or TRBV12-4 to TRBJ1-2, with D possibly being TRBD1 (5 bases). The V end lost 3 bases, the J end lost 7 bases, and 9 bases lay between the germline ends. The CDR3 sequence is 12 residues long. The CDR3 DNA reads TGTGCCAGCAGTTTGGAGGGGTCTGGCTACACCTTC. It translates to CASSLEGSGYTF.

The V and J genes are TRBV5-1 and TRBJ1-4; no clear D. Germline CDR1 reads SGHRS; CDR2 reads YFSETQ. The CDR3 length is 14 residues. Deletions cut 0 bases from V and 8 bases from J, with 11 bases between. The CDR3 spells CASSLERSGEKLFF. In DNA form, the CDR3 reads TGCGCCAGCAGCTTGGAGCGCAGTGGCGAAAAACTGTTTTTT. Combining the CDR3 with reference TRBV5-1 and TRBJ1-4 gives the whole variable domain KAGVTQTPRYLIKTRGQQVTLSCSPISGHRSVSWYQQTPGQGLQFLFEYFSETQRNKGNFPGRFSGRQFSNSRSEMNVSTLELGDSALYLCASSLERSGEKLFFGSGTQLSVL.

In this sample, this clone turned up a few times. This chain connects TRBV19 to TRBJ1-5, with a tentative D call TRBD1 (5 bases). Looked up from germline, CDR1 is LNHDA and CDR2 is SQIVND (reference sequence). The CDR3 runs to 14 residues. Trimming stripped 6 bases from V and 5 bases from J, with 14 bases between. The CDR3 nucleotides are TGTGCCAGTAGGGAATGGGGGGGGGATCAGCCCCAGCATTTT. Translating it yields CASREWGGDQPQHF.

The chain uses TRBV12-3 or TRBV12-4 and TRBJ2-7; weak D call: TRBD2 (5 bases). Between the trimmed V and J ends, which lost 8 bases and 6 bases, there was a span of 11 bases. CDR3 size: 11 residues. Here the CDR3 reads CASSGVAEQYF. CDR3 bases: TGTGCCAGCTCCGGGGTTGCCGAGCAGTACTTC.

The chain links TRBV28 to TRBJ2-1; D may be TRBD2 (6 bases). Germline V gene data show CDR1 as MDHEN and CDR2 as SYDVKM. This CDR3 comprises 18 residues. Trimming shortened V by 5 bases and J by 0 bases, and 20 bases separated the two germline ends. This chain's CDR3 is CASSPTLGAGSSYNEQFF. The DNA of the CDR3 is TGTGCCAGCAGTCCCACCCTAGGGGCGGGGAGCTCCTACAATGAGCAGTTCTTC. Full variable domain (outside the CDR3, taken from reference TRBV28 and TRBJ2-1): DVKVTQSSRYLVKRTGEKVFLECVQDMDHENMFWYRQDPGLGLRLIYFSYDVKMKEKGDIPEGYSVSREKKERFSLILESASTNQTSMYLCASSPTLGAGSSYNEQFFGPGTRLTVL.

The chain recombines TRBV7-4 with TRBJ1-6, with D uncertain. Deletions cut 1 base from V and 5 bases from J, with 6 bases between. CDR3 length: 14 residues. Germline V CDR1 and CDR2: SGHVT, SQSDAQ. CDR3 bases: TGTGCCAGCAGCTTAGGACACAATAATTCACCCCTCCACTTT. It yields the protein CASSLGHNNSPLHF.

The CDR3 DNA is TGTGCCAGCAGCTTAGGGTGGGGGGGATACGAGCAGTACTTC. Its translation is CASSLGWGGYEQYF. The V call is TRBV11-2, the J call TRBJ2-7; 7 nucleotides line up with TRBD2. Germline V gene data show CDR1 as SGHAT and CDR2 as FQNNGV. The CDR3 is 14 amino acids. The junction had 4 bases not matched to a gene; V was cut back by 1 base and J by 4 bases.